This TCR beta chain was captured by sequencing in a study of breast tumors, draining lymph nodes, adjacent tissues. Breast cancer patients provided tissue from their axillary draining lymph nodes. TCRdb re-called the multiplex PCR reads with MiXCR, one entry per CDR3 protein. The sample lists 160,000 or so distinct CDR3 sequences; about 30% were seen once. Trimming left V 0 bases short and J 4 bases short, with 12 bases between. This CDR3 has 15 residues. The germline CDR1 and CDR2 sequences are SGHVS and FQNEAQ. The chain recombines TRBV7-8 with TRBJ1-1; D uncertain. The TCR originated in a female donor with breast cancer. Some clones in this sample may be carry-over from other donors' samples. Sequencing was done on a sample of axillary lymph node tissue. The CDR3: CASSLALGSGTEAFF. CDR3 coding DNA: TGTGCCAGCAGCTTAGCGCTAGGGTCGGGCACTGAAGCTTTCTTT.